A selection of T cell receptor beta chains follows, all from one sample in a study of control samples from healthy donors and cancer patients. The protocol was immunoSEQ multiplex PCR, while the TCRdb copy is restricted to in-frame clones and leaves out a portion. Altogether more than 95,000 clones are present, 87% being singletons, with the ten largest covering 1.5% to 2%. Sequenced: blood. These receptor sequences come from a man between 18 and 29 years old in good health. The CDR3 runs from the conserved cysteine through the conserved F or W. D genes are given only for firm matches. Some rows have no size entry. The others give once, few or many, or a class for an expanded clone.

d_call clone_size j_call v_call cdr3_aa cdr3_nt
- - TRBJ1-2 TRBV2 CASRQIDYGYTF TGTGCCAGCCGCCAGATTGACTATGGCTACACCTTC
- - TRBJ1-2 TRBV15 CATSRDPRQADGYTF TGTGCCACCAGCAGAGATCCCCGACAGGCTGATGGCTACACCTTC
TRBD2 - TRBJ2-7 TRBV6-1 CASSDFSGSSYEQYF TGTGCCAGCAGTGATTTTAGCGGGAGCTCCTACGAGCAGTACTTC
TRBD1 once TRBJ1-2 TRBV6-5 CASSTEDRASEGYTF TGTGCCAGCAGCACCGAAGACAGGGCCTCTGAGGGCTACACCTTC
TRBD1 once TRBJ2-7 TRBV4-3 CASSQGDRSSYEQYF TGCGCCAGCAGCCAAGGGGACAGGAGCTCCTACGAGCAGTACTTC
TRBD1 - TRBJ1-1 TRBV27 CASSGTGRTEAFF TGTGCCAGCAGTGGGACAGGGAGGACTGAAGCTTTCTTT
- - TRBJ2-7 TRBV18 CASSPLGLGGYEQYF TGTGCCAGCTCACCATTGGGGCTAGGGGGCTACGAGCAGTACTTC
- - TRBJ2-7 TRBV9 CASSVVGNGLEQYF TGTGCCAGCAGCGTAGTGGGGAACGGGCTCGAGCAGTACTTC
- once TRBJ1-3 TRBV2 CASSDRGVSGNTIYF TGTGCCAGCAGTGATCGCGGGGTCTCTGGAAACACCATATATTTT
- - TRBJ2-1 TRBV4-3 CASSQEASETYNEQFF TGCGCCAGCAGCCAAGAAGCTAGCGAGACCTACAATGAGCAGTTCTTC
TRBD1 - TRBJ1-3 TRBV7-8 CASSPWGDRVRKAGNTIYF TGTGCCAGCAGCCCATGGGGGGACAGGGTGAGGAAGGCTGGAAACACCATATATTTT
- - TRBJ2-6 TRBV18 CASSPPGASGANVLTF TGTGCCAGCTCACCACCAGGCGCTTCTGGGGCCAACGTCCTGACTTTC
- once TRBJ2-5 TRBV28 CASSGRVETQYF TGTGCCAGCAGTGGCAGGGTGGAGACCCAGTACTTC
- - TRBJ2-7 TRBV7-3 CASSSPHGEQYF TGTGCCAGCAGCTCCCCCCATGGGGAGCAGTACTTC
- once TRBJ2-7 TRBV5-1 CASSYVIGLNYEQYF TGCGCCAGCAGCTACGTTATCGGCCTCAACTACGAGCAGTACTTC
- - TRBJ1-5 TRBV28 CASSLYFLVDQPQHF TGTGCCAGCAGTTTATATTTCCTAGTGGATCAGCCCCAGCATTTT
- - TRBJ2-2 TRBV10-2 CASRTWTDTGELFF TGCGCCAGCAGGACATGGACTGACACCGGGGAGCTGTTTTTT
TRBD2 - TRBJ2-3 TRBV7-7 CASSLTSGGTDTQYF TGTGCCAGCAGCTTAACTAGCGGGGGCACAGATACGCAGTATTTT
- - TRBJ2-5 TRBV5-1 CASSLEQVRETQYF TGCGCCAGCAGCTTGGAGCAGGTACGAGAGACCCAGTACTTC
- - TRBJ1-1 TRBV28 CASGESGRKNTEAFF TGTGCCAGCGGAGAATCCGGACGGAAGAACACTGAAGCTTTCTTT
- few TRBJ1-1 TRBV19 CASSGGTGRNTEAFF TGTGCCAGTAGTGGCGGGACGGGCCGAAACACTGAAGCTTTCTTT
- - TRBJ1-1 TRBV30 CAWSVQGTEAFF TGTGCCTGGAGCGTGCAAGGCACTGAAGCTTTCTTT
TRBD2 few TRBJ2-1 TRBV11-2 CASSKFTGLAYSYNEQFF TGTGCCAGCAGCAAGTTTACCGGACTAGCGTACTCCTACAATGAGCAGTTCTTC
- - TRBJ2-3 TRBV5-3 CARSGSASTDTQYF TGTGCCAGAAGCGGCTCGGCTTCCACAGATACGCAGTATTTT
- - TRBJ1-1 TRBV5-6 CASSFFRVSKNTEAFF TGTGCCAGCAGCTTTTTTCGTGTTTCAAAGAACACTGAAGCTTTCTTT
TRBD2 - TRBJ2-3 TRBV7-9 CASSLEAGEIVGSDTQYF TGTGCCAGCAGCTTAGAAGCGGGAGAAATTGTTGGGTCAGATACGCAGTATTTT
TRBD2 few TRBJ2-7 TRBV27 CASRVAGAYEQYF TGTGCCAGCAGGGTAGCGGGAGCCTACGAGCAGTACTTC
- - TRBJ1-2 TRBV25-1 CASSEPRGGYTF TGTGCCAGCAGTGAGCCTCGAGGCGGCTACACCTTC
- few TRBJ1-5 TRBV14 CASSQDRGQPQHF TGTGCCAGCAGCCAAGATCGGGGCCAGCCCCAGCATTTT
- - TRBJ1-4 TRBV28 CASIRGGSTNEKLFF TGTGCCAGCATTAGGGGGGGATCAACTAATGAAAAACTGTTTTTT
TRBD1 - TRBJ1-1 TRBV7-8 CASSRRQGGTGNTEAFF TGTGCCAGCAGCCGCCGACAGGGTGGAACTGGGAACACTGAAGCTTTCTTT
- - TRBJ1-5 TRBV20-1 CSASLGRSNQPQHF TGCAGTGCTAGTCTAGGGCGGAGCAATCAGCCCCAGCATTTT